The sequence of this T cell receptor beta chain was determined in a study of cytomegalovirus exposure and HLA in healthy donors. Study overall: An early data release held tens of millions of unique TCRs from HLA-typed donors. Genetic ancestry analysis placed under 90% of the roughly 400 donors that were genotyped in the Caucasian-associated cluster.

A remark on this clone: The antigen is not known.

Study-level results: Cytomegalovirus-associated TCR beta chains were listed, numbering roughly 150.

It was with 60 Vbeta and 13 Jbeta primers that the PCR ran. The table came from immunoSEQ multiplex PCR; TCRdb's copy has only in-frame clones and leaves some out. The table shows 200,000 to 250,000 clones, with 75% to 85% occurring only once. The CDR3 extends over 14 amino acids. The V end was cut by 3 bases, the J end by 0 bases, with 6 bases between. Germline CDR1 reads SGHNT; CDR2 reads YYREEE (reference sequence). This rearrangement joins TRBV5-4 to TRBJ2-2; unclear D gene. Sequencing input: PBMCs. This receptor was obtained from a middle-aged woman in good health and CMV-seronegative. CDR3 sequence reads: CASSSTTNTGELFF. CDR3 nucleotides: TGTGCCAGCAGCTCCACTACGAACACCGGGGAGCTGTTTTTT.